This T cell receptor beta chain is from a study of T-cell memory formation after mild COVID-19. On the study more broadly: There were largely donor-specific TCR clusters. Study-level results: CD4+ contracting clones lay mainly in CM and EM, CD8+ ones in EMRA.

cDNA libraries for TCR alpha and TCR beta, carrying sample barcodes and UMIs, came from 5'RACE with constant-segment primers. TCRdb called the 5' RACE reads again in MiXCR, with one record for every CDR3 protein. The table records about 350,000 distinct CDR3 sequences, approximately 15% of them present only once. This clonotype appeared a few times. Its antigen is unidentified. Germline V lookup: CDR1 MGHRA, CDR2 YSYEKL. The CDR3 has 17 residues. Trimming removed 0 bases at V and 6 bases at J, with 15 bases between. The chain recombines TRBV4-1 with TRBJ1-6, with D possibly TRBD1 on 6 matching bases. Material for sequencing was PBMCs or a T cell subset sorted from them (not recorded which). The source is a man aged 18 to 29 who had mild COVID-19 (a few samples of this study predate the infection). Cell type and time point are not known. CDR3 sequence: CASSQDVRDIPNSPLHF. CDR3 nucleotide sequence: TGCGCCAGCAGCCAAGATGTGCGGGACATCCCTAATTCACCCCTCCACTTT.